The entry below describes one T cell receptor beta chain. Its specificity is unknown. The CDR3 contains 17 residues. The germline V gene has CDR1 SGHVS and CDR2 FNYEAQ. Trimming cost V 5 bases and J 4 bases; bases outside gene matches: 9. This sample is part of a study of identical twins. Study findings and constraints: The presence of invariant MAIT and iNKT cells could partly confound analyses of zero-insertion sequences. The study found that models underestimated out-of-frame TCR alpha sharing in monozygotic twins. Donors were not followed over many years; analysis was cross-sectional. Insertions were reduced in abundant cord blood beta clonotypes but not in memory repertoires.

One entry per CDR3 protein, called by TCRdb with MiXCR from the 5' RACE reads. The sample carries roughly 1.6 million distinct CDR3 sequences, about 32% recorded once. This sequence joins TRBV7-6 and TRBJ2-3, with TRBD2 matching over 13 bases. The TCR comes from a newborn girl in good health. The specimen was cord blood. DNA for the CDR3: TGTGCCAGCAGCGCCAAACTAGCGGGAGGGCCAGCAGATACGCAGTATTTT. It translates to CASSAKLAGGPADTQYF.